The rows below give T cell receptor beta chains drawn from one sample of a study of T cell repertoires in cytomegalovirus infection. Via MiXCR, TCRdb re-called the reads, giving one row per CDR3 protein. The table shows hundreds of thousands of distinct CDR3 sequences, with around 18% occurring only once. Specimen: PBMCs. The receptors derive from a human donor in good health (CMV status not recorded). Some clones in this sample may be carry-over from other donors' samples. CDR3s include the opening cysteine and the closing phenylalanine or tryptophan. The D gene is left open where the match is weak. Expanded clones are given a class, and other clones once, few, many or no size at all.

clone_size d_call j_call v_call cdr3_aa cdr3_nt
many - TRBJ2-3 TRBV11-2 CASSFSGIRDTQYF TGTGCCAGCAGCTTTAGTGGGATACGAGATACGCAGTATTTT
- - TRBJ1-1 TRBV7-2 CASSRDGPNTEAFF TGTGCCAGCAGCAGGGACGGACCGAACACTGAAGCTTTCTTT
- - TRBJ2-1 TRBV6-6 CASSSPWGAINEQFF TGTGCCAGCAGCTCCCCTTGGGGGGCCATCAATGAGCAGTTCTTC
- - TRBJ2-7 TRBV28 CASSLTQGNYEQYF TGTGCCAGCAGTTTAACGCAGGGGAACTACGAGCAGTACTTC
- TRBD2 TRBJ2-3 TRBV18 CASSPGLAGPSTDTQYF TGTGCCAGCTCACCAGGCCTAGCGGGACCTAGCACAGATACGCAGTATTTT
- - TRBJ1-6 TRBV7-8 CASSLGVGGRNSPLHF TGTGCCAGCAGCTTAGGTGTGGGGGGCCGGAATTCACCCCTCCACTTT
many - TRBJ1-1 TRBV7-2 CASSLGGGREAFF TGTGCCAGCAGCTTAGGGGGGGGTAGGGAAGCTTTCTTT
few - TRBJ1-3 TRBV4-2 CASSRGPGDGNTIYF TGTGCCAGCAGCCGCGGACCCGGCGATGGAAACACCATATATTTT
- TRBD1 TRBJ2-3 TRBV12-3/TRBV12-4 CASSLVLGTAYTDTQYF TGTGCCAGCAGTTTAGTGTTGGGGACAGCCTACACAGATACGCAGTATTTT
few - TRBJ2-2 TRBV7-9 CASSRAILGELFF TGTGCCAGCAGCAGAGCGATTCTCGGGGAGCTGTTTTTT
many - TRBJ1-2 TRBV7-2 CASSLAVGQYYGYTF TGTGCCAGCAGCTTAGCGGTGGGGCAGTACTATGGCTACACCTTC
- - TRBJ1-2 TRBV18 CASSPVTRGDGYTF TGTGCCAGCTCACCTGTCACCCGAGGGGATGGCTACACCTTC
many - TRBJ1-5 TRBV19 CASSIRSSGPQHF TGTGCCAGTAGTATCAGGAGCAGCGGGCCCCAGCATTTT
many - TRBJ2-1 TRBV7-2 CASSFAGSSYNEQFF TGTGCCAGCAGCTTCGCGGGGAGCTCCTACAATGAGCAGTTCTTC
few TRBD1 TRBJ2-2 TRBV7-8 CASRGTVPNTGELFF TGTGCCAGTCGTGGGACAGTTCCGAACACCGGGGAGCTGTTTTTT
- - TRBJ1-3 TRBV29-1 CSVKTAGNTIYF TGCAGCGTAAAGACGGCTGGAAACACCATATATTTT
many - TRBJ1-1 TRBV10-3 CAISESVQGNTEAFF TGTGCCATCAGTGAGTCGGTACAGGGTAACACTGAAGCTTTCTTT
few TRBD2 TRBJ2-1 TRBV10-2 CASSLGTSGPYNEQFF TGCGCCAGCAGTTTGGGGACTAGCGGACCCTACAATGAGCAGTTCTTC
many - TRBJ2-7 TRBV27 CASSLSPGSTYEQYF TGTGCCAGCAGTTTATCCCCGGGGTCAACCTACGAGCAGTACTTC
many TRBD1 TRBJ2-1 TRBV7-8 CASSPHPPGQGGTYEQFF TGTGCCAGCAGCCCGCACCCCCCGGGACAGGGGGGAACCTATGAGCAGTTCTTC
many TRBD1 TRBJ2-7 TRBV7-2 CASSRDRVYEQYF TGTGCCAGCAGCCGCGACAGGGTATACGAGCAGTACTTC
many - TRBJ2-1 TRBV7-9 CASSAPRSHSLNEQFF TGTGCCAGCAGCGCCCCCAGGTCTCATTCCCTCAATGAGCAGTTCTTC
many - TRBJ2-5 TRBV7-2 CASAPNRMRPQYF TGTGCCAGCGCCCCTAACAGGATGAGGCCCCAGTACTTC
few - TRBJ2-2 TRBV13 CASSLLPVGASAGELFF TGTGCCAGCAGCTTACTCCCTGTGGGGGCGAGCGCCGGGGAGCTGTTTTTT
few - TRBJ2-5 TRBV2 CASGSGDLQETQYF TGTGCCAGCGGATCGGGGGACCTCCAAGAGACCCAGTACTTC
few TRBD2 TRBJ2-1 TRBV19 CASSILAAPYNEQFF TGTGCCAGTAGTATTCTAGCGGCGCCCTACAATGAGCAGTTCTTC
- TRBD1 TRBJ1-1 TRBV6-2/TRBV6-3 CASRKTGGTEAFF TGTGCCAGCAGAAAGACAGGGGGCACTGAAGCTTTCTTT
many TRBD1 TRBJ1-1 TRBV7-6 CASSLAGGVGTEAFF TGTGCCAGCAGCTTAGCAGGGGGCGTGGGCACTGAAGCTTTCTTT
many - TRBJ2-1 TRBV11-3 CASSHRGTYNEQFF TGTGCCAGCAGCCATCGGGGTACCTACAATGAGCAGTTCTTC
- - TRBJ1-4 TRBV2 CASSKEQLPYEKLFF TGTGCCAGCAGTAAAGAACAACTGCCATATGAAAAACTGTTTTTT
- TRBD2 TRBJ2-7 TRBV2 CASSEAPLGGSSEQYF TGTGCCAGCAGTGAAGCCCCTTTGGGCGGGAGCTCCGAGCAGTACTTC
few - TRBJ2-5 TRBV18 CASSPGTLGQETQYF TGTGCCAGCTCACCGGGGACGTTGGGTCAAGAGACCCAGTACTTC
- - TRBJ2-5 TRBV6-6 CASSYDGRQETQYF TGTGCCAGCAGTTACGACGGGCGCCAAGAGACCCAGTACTTC
- - TRBJ2-5 TRBV10-3 CAISREKETQYF TGTGCCATCAGCAGGGAGAAAGAGACCCAGTACTTC
few - TRBJ2-2 TRBV10-3 CAISEIPGPNTGELFF TGTGCCATCAGTGAGATACCGGGGCCCAACACCGGGGAGCTGTTTTTT
few - TRBJ1-5 TRBV28 CASRRTLGSNQPQHF TGTGCCAGCAGAAGGACATTGGGGAGCAATCAGCCCCAGCATTTT
- - TRBJ2-5 TRBV2 CASSYDSVQETQYF TGTGCCAGCAGCTACGACTCGGTCCAAGAGACCCAGTACTTC
- - TRBJ2-7 TRBV25-1 CASSEGPGSYEQYF TGTGCCAGCAGTGAAGGGCCAGGTTCCTACGAGCAGTACTTC
- - TRBJ1-1 TRBV11-2 CASTKTGRHTEAFF TGTGCCAGCACCAAAACAGGGCGACACACTGAAGCTTTCTTT
- TRBD1 TRBJ1-4 TRBV12-3/TRBV12-4 CASSFFGTGSEKLFF TGTGCCAGCAGTTTCTTCGGGACAGGGTCCGAAAAACTGTTTTTT
- - TRBJ2-5 TRBV18 CASSPRATYQETQYF TGTGCCAGCTCACCACGGGCTACGTACCAAGAGACCCAGTACTTC
many - TRBJ1-1 TRBV10-3 CAISENGESTEAFF TGTGCCATCAGTGAGAATGGGGAGAGCACTGAAGCTTTCTTT
- - TRBJ2-1 TRBV15 CATSGWGAPGTDEQFF TGTGCCACCAGCGGGTGGGGGGCACCCGGGACGGATGAGCAGTTCTTC
few TRBD1 TRBJ2-2 TRBV7-6 CASSLLTGVNTGELFF TGTGCCAGCAGCTTATTGACAGGGGTTAACACCGGGGAGCTGTTTTTT
many TRBD2 TRBJ2-7 TRBV28 CASTSGYEQYF TGTGCCAGCACTAGCGGATACGAGCAGTACTTC
many - TRBJ1-5 TRBV12-3/TRBV12-4 CASSSRYQPQHF TGTGCCAGCAGTTCCAGATATCAGCCCCAGCATTTT
- TRBD2 TRBJ2-1 TRBV7-2 CASSPRTSGVYNEQFF TGTGCCAGCAGCCCCCGGACTAGCGGGGTCTACAATGAGCAGTTCTTC
few - TRBJ2-7 TRBV6-5 CASNKAGSSYEQYF TGTGCCAGCAATAAGGCGGGGAGCTCCTACGAGCAGTACTTC
- - TRBJ2-5 TRBV20-1 CSARGRRYQETQYF TGCAGTGCTAGAGGACGAAGATACCAAGAGACCCAGTACTTC
few TRBD1 TRBJ1-5 TRBV12-3/TRBV12-4 CASAPGTVGAQHF TGTGCCAGCGCGCCCGGGACAGTAGGGGCACAGCATTTT
- TRBD1 TRBJ1-2 TRBV20-1 CSARDPTGPIYGYTF TGCAGTGCTAGAGACCCGACAGGGCCTATCTATGGCTACACCTTC
many TRBD2 TRBJ2-1 TRBV4-2 CASSQEGTSGGDYNEQFF TGTGCCAGCAGCCAAGAGGGGACTAGCGGGGGGGATTACAATGAGCAGTTCTTC
- - TRBJ2-1 TRBV6-2/TRBV6-3 CASNAGLYNEQFF TGTGCCAGCAATGCGGGCCTTTACAATGAGCAGTTCTTC
- TRBD1 TRBJ1-3 TRBV20-1 CSAKSGQGTGNTIYF TGCAGTGCTAAGTCCGGACAGGGTACGGGAAACACCATATATTTT
few - TRBJ2-3 TRBV27 CASSSNPPAGTDTQYF TGTGCCAGCAGTTCCAACCCTCCCGCCGGCACAGATACGCAGTATTTT
many - TRBJ2-3 TRBV7-2 CASSPGPGRSTDTQYF TGTGCCAGCAGCCCCGGTCCGGGACGCAGCACAGATACGCAGTATTTT
- TRBD1 TRBJ2-7 TRBV7-9 CASATSGRGTYEQYF TGTGCCAGCGCTACCTCGGGCAGGGGGACCTACGAGCAGTACTTC